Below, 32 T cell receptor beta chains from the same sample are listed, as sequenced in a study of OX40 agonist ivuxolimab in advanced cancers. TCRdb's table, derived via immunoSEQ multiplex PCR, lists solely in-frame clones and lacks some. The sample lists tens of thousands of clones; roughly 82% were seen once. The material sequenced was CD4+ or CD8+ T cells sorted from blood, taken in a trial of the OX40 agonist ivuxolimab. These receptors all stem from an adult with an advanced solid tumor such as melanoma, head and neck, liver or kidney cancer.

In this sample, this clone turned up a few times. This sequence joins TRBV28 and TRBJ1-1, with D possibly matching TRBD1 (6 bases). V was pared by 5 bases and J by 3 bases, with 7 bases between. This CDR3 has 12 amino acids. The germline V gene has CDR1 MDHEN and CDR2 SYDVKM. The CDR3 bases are TGTGCCAGCAGTGAGGGGGACACTGAAGCTTTCTTT. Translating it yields CASSEGDTEAFF.

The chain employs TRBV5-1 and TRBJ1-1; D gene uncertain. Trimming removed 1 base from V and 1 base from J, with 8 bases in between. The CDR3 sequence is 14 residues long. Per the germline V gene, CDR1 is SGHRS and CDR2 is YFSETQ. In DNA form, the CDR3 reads TGCGCCAGCAGCTTGCTAGGGTCGAACACTGAAGCTTTCTTT. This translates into CASSLLGSNTEAFF.

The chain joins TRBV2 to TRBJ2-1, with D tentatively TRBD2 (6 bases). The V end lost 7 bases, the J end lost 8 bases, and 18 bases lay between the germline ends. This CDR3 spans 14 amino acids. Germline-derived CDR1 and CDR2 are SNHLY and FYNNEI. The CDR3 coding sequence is TGTGCCAGCAAAATAAACGGGGGTGGACATGAGCAGTTCTTC. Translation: CASKINGGGHEQFF.

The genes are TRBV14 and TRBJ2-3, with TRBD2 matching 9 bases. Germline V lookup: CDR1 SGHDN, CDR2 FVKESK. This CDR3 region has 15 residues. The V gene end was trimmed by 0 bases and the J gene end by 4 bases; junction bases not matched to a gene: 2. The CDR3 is CASSQDSGSADTQYF. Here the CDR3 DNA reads TGTGCCAGCAGCCAAGATAGCGGGAGCGCAGATACGCAGTATTTT.

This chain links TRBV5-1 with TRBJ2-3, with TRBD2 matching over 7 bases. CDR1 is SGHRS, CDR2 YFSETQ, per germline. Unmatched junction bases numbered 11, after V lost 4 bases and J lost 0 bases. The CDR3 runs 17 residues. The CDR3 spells CASSSSARGRSTDTQYF. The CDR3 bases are TGCGCCAGCAGCAGCTCTGCGCGGGGGAGAAGCACAGATACGCAGTATTTT.

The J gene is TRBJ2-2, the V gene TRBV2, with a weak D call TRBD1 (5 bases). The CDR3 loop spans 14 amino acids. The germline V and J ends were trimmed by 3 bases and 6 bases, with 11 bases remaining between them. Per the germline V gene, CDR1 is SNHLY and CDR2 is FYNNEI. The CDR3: CASSEVDRSGELFF. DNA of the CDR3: TGTGCCAGCAGTGAGGTAGACAGATCCGGGGAGCTGTTTTTT.

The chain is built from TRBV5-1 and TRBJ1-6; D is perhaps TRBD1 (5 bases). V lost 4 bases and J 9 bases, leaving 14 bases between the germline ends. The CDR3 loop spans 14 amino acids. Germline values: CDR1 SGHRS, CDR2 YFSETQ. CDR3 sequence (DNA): TGCGCCAGCAGCGAAGGACAAGTCCCTTCACCCCTCCACTTT. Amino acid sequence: CASSEGQVPSPLHF. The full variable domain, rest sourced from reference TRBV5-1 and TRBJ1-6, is KAGVTQTPRYLIKTRGQQVTLSCSPISGHRSVSWYQQTPGQGLQFLFEYFSETQRNKGNFPGRFSGRQFSNSRSEMNVSTLELGDSALYLCASSEGQVPSPLHFGNGTRLTVT.

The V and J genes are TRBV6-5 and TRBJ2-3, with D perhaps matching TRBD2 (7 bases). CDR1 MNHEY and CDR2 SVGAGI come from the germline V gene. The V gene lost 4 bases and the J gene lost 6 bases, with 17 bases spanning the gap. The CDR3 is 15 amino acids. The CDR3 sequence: CASSSPGGGMDTQYF. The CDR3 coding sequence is TGTGCCAGCAGTTCCCCTGGGGGGGGCATGGATACGCAGTATTTT.

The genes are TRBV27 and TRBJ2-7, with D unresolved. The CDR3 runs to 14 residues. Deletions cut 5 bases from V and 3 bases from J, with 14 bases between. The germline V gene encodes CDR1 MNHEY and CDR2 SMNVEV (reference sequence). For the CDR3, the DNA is TGTGCCAGCAGTGGCCGTGGACGGATCTACGAGCAGTACTTC. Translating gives CASSGRGRIYEQYF.

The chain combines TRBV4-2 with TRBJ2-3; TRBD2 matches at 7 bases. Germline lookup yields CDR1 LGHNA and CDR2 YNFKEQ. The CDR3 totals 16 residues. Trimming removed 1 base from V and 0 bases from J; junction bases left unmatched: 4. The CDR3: CASSQVTSSSTDTQYF. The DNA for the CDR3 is TGTGCCAGCAGCCAAGTGACTAGCAGTAGCACAGATACGCAGTATTTT.

The CDR3 sequence: CASSLGPRTGKGLNEQFF. CDR3 coding DNA: TGTGCCAGCAGCTTGGGTCCCCGGACAGGGAAAGGGCTCAATGAGCAGTTCTTC. This chain links TRBV5-5 with TRBJ2-1; 8 bases are a match to TRBD1. Germline CDR1 reads SGHKS; CDR2 reads YYEKEE (reference sequence). The CDR3 extends over 18 amino acids. After removal of 0 bases from V and 6 bases from J, the junction contained 14 bases not matched to a gene.

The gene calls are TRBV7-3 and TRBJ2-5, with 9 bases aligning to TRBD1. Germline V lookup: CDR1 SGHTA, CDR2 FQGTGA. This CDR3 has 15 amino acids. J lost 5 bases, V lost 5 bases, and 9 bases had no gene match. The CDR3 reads CASSETGGARETQYF. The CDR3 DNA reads TGTGCCAGCAGCGAAACAGGGGGCGCGAGGGAGACCCAGTACTTC.

In DNA form, the CDR3 reads TGCGCCAGCAGCTTGGACGTGACTAGCGTCTACAATGAGCAGTTCTTC. This translates into CASSLDVTSVYNEQFF. The chain is built from TRBV5-1 and TRBJ2-1; 8 bases map to TRBD2. This CDR3 has 16 residues. Germline V gene sequence: CDR1 SGHRS, CDR2 YFSETQ. Unmatched junction bases numbered 5, after V lost 0 bases and J lost 3 bases.

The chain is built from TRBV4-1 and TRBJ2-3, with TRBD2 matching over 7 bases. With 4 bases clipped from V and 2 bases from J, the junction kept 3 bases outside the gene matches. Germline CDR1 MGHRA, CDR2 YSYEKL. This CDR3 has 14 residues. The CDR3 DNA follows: TGCGCCAGCAGCCGTAGCGGGCCCACAGATACGCAGTATTTT. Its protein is CASSRSGPTDTQYF.

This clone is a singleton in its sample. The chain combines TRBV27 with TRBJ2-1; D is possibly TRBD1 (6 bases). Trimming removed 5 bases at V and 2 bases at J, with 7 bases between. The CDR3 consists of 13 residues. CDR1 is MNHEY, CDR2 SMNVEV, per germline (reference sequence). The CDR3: CASSRTAYNEQFF. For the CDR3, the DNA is TGTGCCAGCAGTCGGACAGCCTACAATGAGCAGTTCTTC.

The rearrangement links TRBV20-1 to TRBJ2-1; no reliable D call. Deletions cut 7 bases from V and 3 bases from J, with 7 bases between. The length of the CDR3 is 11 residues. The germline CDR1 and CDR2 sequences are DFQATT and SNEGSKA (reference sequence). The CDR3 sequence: CSGWGYNEQFF. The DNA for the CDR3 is TGCAGTGGGTGGGGCTACAATGAGCAGTTCTTC.

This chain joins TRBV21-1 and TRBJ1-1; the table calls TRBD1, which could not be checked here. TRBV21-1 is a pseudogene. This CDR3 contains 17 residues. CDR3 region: CASSMTGVGAGVFEAFF. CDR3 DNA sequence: TGTGCCAGCAGCATGACCGGGGTGGGGGCAGGGGTTTTTGAAGCTTTCTTT.

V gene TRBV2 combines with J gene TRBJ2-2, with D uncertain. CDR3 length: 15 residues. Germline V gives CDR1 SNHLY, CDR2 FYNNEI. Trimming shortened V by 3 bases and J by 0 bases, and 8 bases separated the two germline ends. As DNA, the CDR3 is TGTGCCAGCAGTGATCAAGGACCGAACACCGGGGAGCTGTTTTTT. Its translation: CASSDQGPNTGELFF.

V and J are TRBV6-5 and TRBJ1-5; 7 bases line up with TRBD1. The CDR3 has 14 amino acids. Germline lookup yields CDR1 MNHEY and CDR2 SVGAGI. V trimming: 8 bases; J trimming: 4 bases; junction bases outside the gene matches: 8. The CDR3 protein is CASRGQPLNQPQHF. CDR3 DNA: TGTGCCAGCCGGGGACAGCCTTTAAATCAGCCCCAGCATTTT.

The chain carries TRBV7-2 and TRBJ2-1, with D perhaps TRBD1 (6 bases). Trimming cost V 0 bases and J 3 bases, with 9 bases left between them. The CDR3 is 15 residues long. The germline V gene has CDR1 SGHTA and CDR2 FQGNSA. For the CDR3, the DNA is TGTGCCAGCAGCTTAGCCAGGGGCCTCTACAATGAGCAGTTCTTC. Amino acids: CASSLARGLYNEQFF.

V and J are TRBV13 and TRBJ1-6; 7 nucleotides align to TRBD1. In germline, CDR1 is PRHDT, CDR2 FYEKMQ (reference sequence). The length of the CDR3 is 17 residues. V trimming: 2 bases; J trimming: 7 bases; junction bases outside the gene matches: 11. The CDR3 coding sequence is TGTGCCAGCAGCTTACAACAGGGGATCGGGTCCAATTCACCCCTCCACTTT. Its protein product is CASSLQQGIGSNSPLHF.

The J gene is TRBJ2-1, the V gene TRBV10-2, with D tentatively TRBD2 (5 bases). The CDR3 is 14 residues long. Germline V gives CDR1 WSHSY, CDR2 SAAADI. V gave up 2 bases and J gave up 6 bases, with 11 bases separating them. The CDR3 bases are TGCGCCAGCAGTGAGAGTGGTCGGGGCAATGAGCAGTTCTTC. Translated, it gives CASSESGRGNEQFF.

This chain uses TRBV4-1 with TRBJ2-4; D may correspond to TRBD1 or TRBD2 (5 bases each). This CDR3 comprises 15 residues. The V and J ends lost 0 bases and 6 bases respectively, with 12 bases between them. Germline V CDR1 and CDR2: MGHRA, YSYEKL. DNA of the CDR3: TGCGCCAGCAGCCAAGATGGCAGGGAGATAAACATTCAGTACTTC. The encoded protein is CASSQDGREINIQYF.

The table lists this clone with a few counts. CDR3 in DNA: TGCGCCAGCAGCCAAAGTAGGGTTGCAAGCTCCTACAATGAGCAGTTCTTC. Translated, it gives CASSQSRVASSYNEQFF. The V call is TRBV4-1, the J call TRBJ2-1, with D hard to call. Per the germline V gene, CDR1 is MGHRA and CDR2 is YSYEKL. Trimming pared 2 bases from V and 0 bases from J, leaving 14 bases between. CDR3 length: 17 residues.

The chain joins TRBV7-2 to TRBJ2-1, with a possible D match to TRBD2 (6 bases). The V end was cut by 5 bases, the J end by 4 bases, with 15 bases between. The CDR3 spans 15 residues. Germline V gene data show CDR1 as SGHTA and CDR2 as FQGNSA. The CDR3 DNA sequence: TGTGCCAGCAGCCAAGGGACTGTCTCATACAATGAGCAGTTCTTC. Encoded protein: CASSQGTVSYNEQFF.

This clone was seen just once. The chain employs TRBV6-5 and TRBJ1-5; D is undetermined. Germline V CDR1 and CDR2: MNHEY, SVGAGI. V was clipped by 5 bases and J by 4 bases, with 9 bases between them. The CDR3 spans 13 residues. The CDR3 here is CASSDSGNQPQHF. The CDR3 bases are TGTGCCAGCAGTGATTCAGGAAATCAGCCCCAGCATTTT.

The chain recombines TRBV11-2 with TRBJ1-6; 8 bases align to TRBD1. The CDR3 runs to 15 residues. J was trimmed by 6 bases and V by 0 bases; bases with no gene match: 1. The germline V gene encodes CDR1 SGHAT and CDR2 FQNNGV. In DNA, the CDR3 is TGTGCCAGCAGCTTAGAAGGACAGGGTAATTCACCCCTCCACTTT. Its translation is CASSLEGQGNSPLHF.

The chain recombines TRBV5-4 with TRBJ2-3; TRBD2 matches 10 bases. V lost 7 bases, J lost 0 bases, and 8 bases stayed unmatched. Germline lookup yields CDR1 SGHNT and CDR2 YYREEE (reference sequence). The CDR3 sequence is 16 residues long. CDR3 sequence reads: CASGQAGGSSTDTQYF. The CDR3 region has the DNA TGTGCCAGCGGCCAAGCGGGGGGGTCTAGCACAGATACGCAGTATTTT.

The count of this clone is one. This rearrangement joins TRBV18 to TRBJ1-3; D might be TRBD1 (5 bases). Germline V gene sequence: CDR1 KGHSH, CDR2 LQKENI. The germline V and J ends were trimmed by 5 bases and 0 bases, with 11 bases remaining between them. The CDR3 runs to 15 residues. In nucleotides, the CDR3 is TGTGCCAGCTCAGCCCGACAGTACTCTGGAAACACCATATATTTT. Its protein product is CASSARQYSGNTIYF.

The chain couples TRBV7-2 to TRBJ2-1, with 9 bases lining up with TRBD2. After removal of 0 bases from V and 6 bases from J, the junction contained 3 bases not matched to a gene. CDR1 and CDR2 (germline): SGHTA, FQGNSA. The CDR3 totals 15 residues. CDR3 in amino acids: CASSLALAGFNEQFF. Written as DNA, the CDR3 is TGTGCCAGCAGCTTAGCCCTAGCGGGGTTCAATGAGCAGTTCTTC.

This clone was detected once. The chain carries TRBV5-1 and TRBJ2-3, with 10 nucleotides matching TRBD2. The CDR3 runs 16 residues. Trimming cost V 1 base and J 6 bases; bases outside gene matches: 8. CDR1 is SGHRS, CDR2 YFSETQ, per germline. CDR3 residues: CASSLLAGAPADTQYF. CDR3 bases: TGCGCCAGCAGCTTGCTAGCGGGAGCCCCAGCGGATACGCAGTATTTT. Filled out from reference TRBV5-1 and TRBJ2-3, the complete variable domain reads KAGVTQTPRYLIKTRGQQVTLSCSPISGHRSVSWYQQTPGQGLQFLFEYFSETQRNKGNFPGRFSGRQFSNSRSEMNVSTLELGDSALYLCASSLLAGAPADTQYFGPGTRLTVL.

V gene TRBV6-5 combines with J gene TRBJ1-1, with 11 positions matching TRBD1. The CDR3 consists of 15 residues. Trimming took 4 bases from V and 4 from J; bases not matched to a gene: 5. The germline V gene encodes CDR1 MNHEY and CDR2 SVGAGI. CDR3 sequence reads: CASSWTGGLGTEAFF. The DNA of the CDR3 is TGTGCCAGCAGTTGGACAGGGGGCTTAGGCACTGAAGCTTTCTTT.